Below, 10 T cell receptor beta chains from the same sample are listed, as sequenced in a study of blood T cell repertoires in COVID-19. Sequencing was performed with immunoSEQ multiplex PCR; in TCRdb, only in-frame clones are kept and a portion is missing. The table records approximately 110,000 clones, approximately 90% of them present only once. Sequenced sample: peripheral blood. Source of these receptors: a middle-aged man with COVID-19, enrolled during active disease.

The chain carries TRBV28 and TRBJ2-3; D is ambiguous. With 8 bases removed from V and 4 bases from J, the gap between germline ends came to 22 bases. CDR3 length: 16 residues. The germline gives CDR1 MDHEN, CDR2 SYDVKM. CDR3 in amino acids: CASGAAFRAQSDTQYF. CDR3 DNA: TGTGCCAGCGGCGCCGCTTTTCGAGCGCAGTCAGATACGCAGTATTTT.

The chain is built from TRBV4-1 and TRBJ1-5, with D perhaps TRBD1 (5 bases). Trimming left V 0 bases short and J 3 bases short, with 9 bases between. CDR3 length: 15 residues. Germline V gives CDR1 MGHRA, CDR2 YSYEKL. The CDR3 bases are TGCGCCAGCAGCCAAGATTCCAGGGTCAATCAGCCCCAGCATTTT. This encodes CASSQDSRVNQPQHF.

V and J are TRBV6-5 and TRBJ1-5, with 7 nucleotides matching TRBD1. Germline V gene data show CDR1 as MNHEY and CDR2 as SVGAGI. With V trimmed by 7 bases and J by 7 bases, 7 bases remained unmatched. This CDR3 has 13 residues. DNA for the CDR3: TGTGCCAGCACCCCCGACAGGGAACAGCCCCAGCATTTT. Translation gives CASTPDREQPQHF.

The V gene is TRBV27, the J gene TRBJ1-6, with 8 bases fitting TRBD1. The CDR3 totals 14 residues. Looked up from germline, CDR1 is MNHEY and CDR2 is SMNVEV (reference sequence). Trimming cost V 8 bases and J 7 bases; bases outside gene matches: 7. In nucleotides, the CDR3 is TGTGCCAGCGCCGCAGGGGGCTCGAATTCACCCCTCCACTTT. Residues: CASAAGGSNSPLHF.

The rearrangement uses TRBV2 and TRBJ2-2; 8 bases agree with TRBD1. The ends lost 8 bases at V and 1 base at J; junction bases unmatched: 0. This CDR3 has 13 residues. CDR1 SNHLY and CDR2 FYNNEI come from the germline V gene. CDR3: CASGQGNTGELFF. CDR3 nucleotide sequence: TGTGCCAGCGGACAGGGGAACACCGGGGAGCTGTTTTTT.

V and J are TRBV6-1 and TRBJ1-1; no clear D. Germline assignment: CDR1 MNHNS and CDR2 SASEGT. V lost 2 bases, J lost 0 bases, and 4 bases lay in between. The CDR3 is 13 amino acids. CDR3 nucleotide sequence: TGTGCCAGCAGTGAACTAATGAACACTGAAGCTTTCTTT. Protein sequence: CASSELMNTEAFF.

The chain is built from TRBV9 and TRBJ2-5; 7 bases map to TRBD1. The CDR3 contains 14 residues. Trimming cost V 4 bases and J 4 bases; bases outside gene matches: 7. Germline CDR1 and CDR2: SGDLS and YYNGEE. The CDR3 DNA reads TGTGCCAGCAGCCTCCGGGACAGCCTAGAGACCCAGTACTTC. Its translation is CASSLRDSLETQYF.

The rearrangement uses TRBV3-1 (or the pseudogene TRBV3-2) and TRBJ2-1; TRBD2 agrees at 12 bases. Trimming took 0 bases from V and 9 from J; bases not matched to a gene: 6. The germline V gene has CDR1 LGHDT and CDR2 YNNKEL (reference sequence). CDR3 length: 16 amino acids. The CDR3 bases are TGTGCCAGCAGCCAAGATCCGGCTAGCGGGAGGGGTGAGCAGTTCTTC. This gives the protein CASSQDPASGRGEQFF.

CDR3 DNA sequence: TGTGCCAGTAGTCTTATTCAGGGGGGAGCTGAAGCTTTCTTT. Translation: CASSLIQGGAEAFF. This sequence joins TRBV19 and TRBJ1-1, with 7 bases aligning to TRBD1. From germline, CDR1 is LNHDA and CDR2 SQIVND (reference sequence). The CDR3 sequence is 14 residues long. J lost 6 bases, V lost 5 bases, and 9 bases had no gene match.

The chain has TRBV29-1 and TRBJ1-1, with D tentatively TRBD1 (6 bases). V was trimmed by 5 bases and J by 4 bases, leaving 14 bases between them. Germline CDR1 SQVTM, CDR2 ANQGSEA. This CDR3 region has 13 residues. CDR3 DNA sequence: TGCAGCGTTCCCTTTACAGGGATCACTGAAGCTTTCTTT. Protein product: CSVPFTGITEAFF.